Listed below are T cell receptor beta chains from one sample, sequenced in a study of T cells after yellow fever vaccination. One entry per CDR3 protein, called by TCRdb with MiXCR from the 5' RACE reads. The sample records around 310,000 distinct CDR3 sequences, 3.5% to 5% being singletons. The source material was PBMCs, sampled 15 days after the yellow fever booster vaccination. These TCRs come from a man between 18 and 35 years old who received the YFV17D yellow fever vaccine. CDR3s include the opening cysteine and the closing phenylalanine or tryptophan. A D gene is named only where the DNA matches it firmly. For some rows the clone size is stated as once, few or many, or as a class when expanded; others skip it.

j_gene	d_gene	v_gene	abundance	CDR3aa	CDR3nt
TRBJ1-1	.	TRBV18	.	CASSPGVEAVTEAFF	TGTGCCAGCTCACCAGGGGTTGAGGCCGTCACTGAAGCTTTCTTT
TRBJ2-7	.	TRBV7-4	.	CASSLRAVASYEQYF	TGTGCCAGCAGCCTCCGGGCGGTTGCCTCCTACGAGCAGTACTTC
TRBJ2-3	.	TRBV25-1	few	CASLAGSTDTQYF	TGTGCCAGCCTGGCGGGGTCCACAGATACGCAGTATTTT
TRBJ1-6	TRBD1	TRBV20-1	many	CSARDAGTGGSPLHF	TGCAGTGCTAGAGATGCCGGGACAGGGGGTTCACCCCTCCACTTT
TRBJ1-2	.	TRBV4-3	many	CASSQGVGGNNYGYTF	TGCGCCAGCAGCCAAGGAGTAGGCGGGAATAACTATGGCTACACCTTC
TRBJ1-5	TRBD1	TRBV12-3/TRBV12-4	many	CASSNQGGNQPQHF	TGTGCCAGCAGTAACCAGGGGGGCAATCAGCCCCAGCATTTT
TRBJ1-4	.	TRBV4-3	many	CASSQTDYRPYEKLFF	TGCGCCAGCAGCCAGACAGACTACAGACCTTATGAAAAACTGTTTTTT
TRBJ2-6	.	TRBV4-3	many	CASSQVGIGGANVLTF	TGCGCCAGCAGCCAAGTCGGTATTGGTGGGGCCAACGTCCTGACTTTC
TRBJ2-1	TRBD2	TRBV9	few	CASSVELLAGGNEQFF	TGTGCCAGCAGCGTAGAGCTACTAGCGGGGGGGAATGAGCAGTTCTTC
TRBJ2-3	TRBD1	TRBV6-5	many	CASSPGGADTQYF	TGTGCCAGCAGCCCAGGGGGCGCGGATACGCAGTATTTT
TRBJ1-2	TRBD1	TRBV18	few	CASSPQGTGGYYGYTF	TGTGCCAGCTCACCACAGGGGACAGGGGGCTACTATGGCTACACCTTC
TRBJ2-3	.	TRBV4-3	many	CASSQGSGVVGTDTQYF	TGCGCCAGCAGCCAAGGCTCAGGGGTGGTGGGCACAGATACGCAGTATTTT
TRBJ2-5	.	TRBV7-9	many	CASSPRVPQETQYF	TGTGCCAGCAGCCCCCGCGTGCCACAAGAGACCCAGTACTTC
TRBJ1-1	TRBD1	TRBV5-1	many	CASSLAGDSSYTEAFF	TGCGCCAGCAGCTTGGCCGGGGACAGTTCGTACACTGAAGCTTTCTTT
TRBJ1-2	.	TRBV24-1	.	CATSGFRENYGYTF	TGTGCCACCAGTGGCTTCCGGGAGAACTATGGCTACACCTTC
TRBJ2-2	.	TRBV5-1	.	CASSLERNTGELFF	TGCGCCAGCAGCTTGGAACGGAACACCGGGGAGCTGTTTTTT
TRBJ2-5	.	TRBV5-1	many	CASSFFPSQETQYF	TGCGCCAGCAGCTTCTTCCCCTCCCAAGAGACCCAGTACTTC
TRBJ2-7	.	TRBV25-1	few	CASSDSGPAVQYF	TGTGCCAGCAGTGACTCCGGACCGGCGGTGCAGTACTTC
TRBJ2-1	TRBD2	TRBV20-1	few	CSARLASGVFYNEQFF	TGCAGTGCTAGATTGGCGAGCGGGGTTTTTTACAATGAGCAGTTCTTC
TRBJ1-1	.	TRBV6-1	.	CASSEFTSSTEAFF	TGTGCCAGCAGTGAATTCACATCTAGCACTGAAGCTTTCTTT
TRBJ1-5	.	TRBV6-2/TRBV6-3	many	CASSYSTGSSNQPQHF	TGTGCCAGCAGTTACTCTACAGGGTCTAGCAATCAGCCCCAGCATTTT
TRBJ2-3	.	TRBV29-1	many	CSVWTGFLSTDTQYF	TGCAGCGTTTGGACGGGGTTCCTGAGCACAGATACGCAGTATTTT